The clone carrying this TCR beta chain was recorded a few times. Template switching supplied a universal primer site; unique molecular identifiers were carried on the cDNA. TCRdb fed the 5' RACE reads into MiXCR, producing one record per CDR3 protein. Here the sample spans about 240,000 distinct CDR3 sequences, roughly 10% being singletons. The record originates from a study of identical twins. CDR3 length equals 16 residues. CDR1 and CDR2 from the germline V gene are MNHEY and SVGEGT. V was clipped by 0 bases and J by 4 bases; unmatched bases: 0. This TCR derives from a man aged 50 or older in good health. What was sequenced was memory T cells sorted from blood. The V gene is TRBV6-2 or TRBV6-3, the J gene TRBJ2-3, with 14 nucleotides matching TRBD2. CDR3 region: CASSYSGLAGADTQYF. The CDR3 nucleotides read TGTGCCAGCAGTTACTCGGGACTAGCGGGGGCAGATACGCAGTATTTT.